This entry lists 29 T cell receptor beta chains sequenced from one sample in a study of T cell responses to AZD1222 COVID-19 vaccine. Data came from immunoSEQ multiplex PCR; TCRdb stores just in-frame clones and leaves some out. The sample carries around 140,000 clones, less than 95% recorded once. The material sequenced was peripheral blood, taken on day 0 of AZD1222 vaccination. Every receptor here comes from an adult in good health.

The chain combines TRBV19 with TRBJ1-5; D not resolved. The germline gives CDR1 LNHDA, CDR2 SQIVND (reference sequence). Trimming left V 9 bases short and J 6 bases short, with 18 bases between. The CDR3 covers 14 residues. CDR3 region: CASEDFSSGQPQHF. DNA for the CDR3: TGTGCCAGCGAAGACTTCTCGTCCGGTCAGCCCCAGCATTTT.

The J gene is TRBJ1-2, the V gene TRBV3-1 (or the pseudogene TRBV3-2); the D is unclear. The length of the CDR3 is 19 residues. Germline V gene sequence: CDR1 LGHDT, CDR2 YNNKEL (reference sequence). V lost 0 bases to trimming and J lost 0 bases, with 20 bases between them. As DNA, the CDR3 is TGTGCCAGCAGCCAAGATCGCCTGTCTTTTCTGGATCCTAACTATGGCTACACCTTC. It translates to CASSQDRLSFLDPNYGYTF.

This chain connects TRBV20-1 to TRBJ2-1; D is ambiguous. Germline loops: CDR1 DFQATT, CDR2 SNEGSKA (reference sequence). V lost 3 bases and J lost 5, with 5 bases in between. The CDR3 has 11 amino acids. The CDR3 region has the DNA TGCAGTGCTAGCACACACAATGAGCAGTTCTTC. Protein product: CSASTHNEQFF.

This clone came up a few times. The chain combines TRBV6-5 with TRBJ2-1, with 7 bases lining up with TRBD2. Germline V CDR1 and CDR2: MNHEY, SVGAGI. The CDR3 is 15 residues long. J was trimmed by 4 bases and V by 5 bases; bases with no gene match: 8. DNA for the CDR3: TGTGCCAGCAGTCATCGGGGGGTCCAGTACAATGAGCAGTTCTTC. This encodes CASSHRGVQYNEQFF.

The chain links TRBV29-1 to TRBJ1-2, with D hard to call. Germline values: CDR1 SQVTM, CDR2 ANQGSEA. V was clipped by 0 bases and J by 8 bases, with 7 bases between them. The CDR3 length is 11 residues. The CDR3 nucleotides are TGCAGCGTTGAAGATAATGGCGGCTACACCTTC. Its protein product is CSVEDNGGYTF.

The chain links TRBV11-2 to TRBJ1-2; 7 nucleotides line up with TRBD1. The CDR3 has 14 residues. The germline CDR1 and CDR2 sequences are SGHAT and FQNNGV. The V and J ends lost 5 bases and 7 bases, in that order; junction bases with no gene match: 10. The DNA of the CDR3 is TGTGCCAGCAGCGGTAGGGGGCGCGGTTCTGGCTACACCTTC. It codes for CASSGRGRGSGYTF.

This chain uses TRBV11-2 with TRBJ1-1; D uncertain. Germline lookup yields CDR1 SGHAT and CDR2 FQNNGV. This CDR3 contains 13 residues. V dropped 1 base and J dropped 4 bases, with 7 bases sitting between them. For the CDR3, the DNA is TGTGCCAGCAGCTTAGGTCCGGCCACTGAAGCTTTCTTT. This gives the protein CASSLGPATEAFF.

J is TRBJ2-3 and V is TRBV4-3, with 7 nucleotides matching TRBD2. The CDR3 runs to 15 residues. Germline V gives CDR1 LGHNA, CDR2 YSLEER. The V gene end was trimmed by 0 bases and the J gene end by 3 bases; junction bases not matched to a gene: 3. CDR3 loop: CASSQDGGGTDTQYF. DNA of the CDR3: TGCGCCAGCAGCCAAGATGGGGGGGGAACAGATACGCAGTATTTT.

J is TRBJ1-2 and V is TRBV4-2; tentatively, D is TRBD1 (5 bases). Germline V lookup: CDR1 LGHNA, CDR2 YNFKEQ. This CDR3 contains 13 residues. V shed 4 bases and J shed 4 bases, with 10 bases lying between them. The CDR3 nucleotides are TGTGCCAGCAGCCCGGGGACGCCCTATGGCTACACCTTC. It specifies CASSPGTPYGYTF.

The CDR3 DNA reads TGTGCCAGCTCTTTGCGGTCCGAGCAGTACTTC. Translating it yields CASSLRSEQYF. The rearrangement joins TRBV6-6 to TRBJ2-7; D unresolved. Trimming took 8 bases from V and 6 from J, leaving 11 bases between them. The V gene's germline CDR1 is MNHNY and CDR2 SVGAGI (reference sequence). The CDR3 is 11 amino acids.

This clone was found once. The gene calls are TRBV12-5 and TRBJ1-1; no firm D call. Trimming removed 7 bases at V and 1 base at J, with 10 bases between. CDR3 length equals 13 residues. CDR1 is LGHNT, CDR2 FRNRAP, per germline. The CDR3 nucleotides are TGTGCTAGTGCTTGGACGGCGAACACTGAAGCTTTCTTT. Its translation is CASAWTANTEAFF.

The chain is built from TRBV11-2 and TRBJ2-7; 7 bases are shared with TRBD1. The CDR3 runs 13 residues. Germline V gene sequence: CDR1 SGHAT, CDR2 FQNNGV. The V and J ends lost 8 bases and 2 bases, in that order; junction bases with no gene match: 6. In DNA, the CDR3 is TGTGCCAGCGTATCGGGACAGCCCTACGAGCAGTACTTC. This translates into CASVSGQPYEQYF.

This chain links TRBV4-3 with TRBJ2-7; the D is unclear. The V end was cut by 3 bases, the J end by 4 bases, with 10 bases between. CDR1 and CDR2 (germline): LGHNA, YSLEER. The CDR3 is 13 residues long. The CDR3 DNA reads as TGCGCCAGCAGCCAGTCGGCAGAATACGAGCAGTACTTC. Translation gives CASSQSAEYEQYF.

To note about this clone: Different DNA sequences within this sample yield the same CDR3. The rearrangement uses TRBV11-2 and TRBJ2-5; D gene unclear. This CDR3 has 12 residues. Germline V CDR1 and CDR2: SGHAT, FQNNGV. Trimming stripped 3 bases from V and 0 bases from J, with 2 bases between. The chain's CDR3 is CASSLDQETQYF. In nucleotides, the CDR3 is TGTGCCAGCAGCTTGGACCAAGAGACCCAGTACTTC.

The genes are TRBV11-2 and TRBJ2-2; no clear D. Germline V CDR1 and CDR2: SGHAT, FQNNGV. This CDR3 spans 12 amino acids. V dropped 7 bases and J dropped 6 bases, with 9 bases sitting between them. In DNA form, the CDR3 reads TGTGCCAGCACGTCCCTCGCCGGGGAGCTGTTTTTT. Translating gives CASTSLAGELFF.

The chain employs TRBV7-3 and TRBJ1-1; perhaps TRBD1 as D (6 bases). Germline CDR1 SGHTA, CDR2 FQGTGA. Deletions cut 2 bases from V and 2 bases from J, with 21 bases between. The CDR3 totals 18 residues. The CDR3 DNA follows: TGTGCCAGCAGCTTATGGCCCCGGGGGGGGGCTTTCAACACTGAAGCTTTCTTT. Protein product: CASSLWPRGGAFNTEAFF.

V is TRBV27 and J is TRBJ1-6, with D unclear. This CDR3 is built from 14 residues. V lost 6 bases to trimming and J lost 4 bases, with 10 bases between them. The germline V gene encodes CDR1 MNHEY and CDR2 SMNVEV (reference sequence). In nucleotides, the CDR3 is TGTGCCAGCAGAGGTGCAGGTTATAATTCACCCCTCCACTTT. It specifies CASRGAGYNSPLHF.

The rearrangement links TRBV10-2 to TRBJ2-3, with D possibly TRBD2 on 5 matching bases. The V end lost 2 bases, the J end lost 0 bases, and 9 bases lay between the germline ends. The CDR3 sequence is 15 residues long. The germline gives CDR1 WSHSY, CDR2 SAAADI. The CDR3 spells CASSEGGRSTDTQYF. DNA for the CDR3: TGCGCCAGCAGTGAGGGCGGGCGTAGCACAGATACGCAGTATTTT.

The rearrangement uses TRBV11-2 and TRBJ1-6; D call uncertain. The CDR3 runs 15 residues. Trimming pared 3 bases from V and 7 bases from J, leaving 13 bases between. From germline, CDR1 is SGHAT and CDR2 FQNNGV. As DNA, the CDR3 is TGTGCCAGCAGCTTTAATCGGGGTGCGAATTCACCCCTCCACTTT. Translated, it gives CASSFNRGANSPLHF.

The CDR3 protein is CASKEAGTLGYTF. The CDR3 DNA sequence: TGTGCCAGTAAGGAGGCGGGCACCCTTGGCTACACCTTC. The rearrangement uses TRBV19 and TRBJ1-2; D is undetermined. This CDR3 is built from 13 residues. Trimming pared 7 bases from V and 7 bases from J, leaving 16 bases between. Germline V gene data show CDR1 as LNHDA and CDR2 as SQIVND (reference sequence).

The chain combines TRBV28 with TRBJ1-2; the match to TRBD1 covers 7 bases. CDR1 MDHEN and CDR2 SYDVKM come from the germline V gene. The CDR3 contains 12 residues. V lost 6 bases and J lost 5; bases outside the gene matches: 3. The CDR3 protein is CASRRQGYGYTF. The CDR3 DNA sequence: TGTGCCAGCAGGCGACAGGGTTATGGCTACACCTTC.

This chain links TRBV28 with TRBJ2-7, with 11 bases that match TRBD1. The germline V gene has CDR1 MDHEN and CDR2 SYDVKM. Trimming at V came to 5 bases and at J to 5 bases, leaving 2 bases not matched to a gene. This CDR3 is 13 amino acids long. Here the CDR3 DNA reads TGTGCCAGCAGTATGGACAGGGGGCACGAGCAGTACTTC. Translating gives CASSMDRGHEQYF.

The genes are TRBV6-5 and TRBJ2-1; the match to TRBD2 covers 10 bases. CDR3 size: 15 residues. Trimming removed 2 bases from V and 7 bases from J; junction bases left unmatched: 5. Germline CDR1 is MNHEY and CDR2 is SVGAGI. In DNA form, the CDR3 reads TGTGCCAGCAGTTACAGCCTAGCGGGGGAAAATGAGCAGTTCTTC. Encoded protein: CASSYSLAGENEQFF.

The chain uses TRBV28 and TRBJ2-7; 9 bases agree with TRBD1. CDR1 and CDR2 from the germline V gene are MDHEN and SYDVKM. This CDR3 is built from 14 residues. Germline trimming cut 4 bases from V and 5 bases from J; bases unmatched to any gene: 6. The DNA for the CDR3 is TGTGCCAGCAGTTCGGGACAGGGACCCCACGAGCAGTACTTC. This gives the protein CASSSGQGPHEQYF.

The chain employs TRBV9 and TRBJ1-2; TRBD1 might be the D (6 bases). The CDR3 is 13 residues long. With 1 base removed from V and 6 bases from J, the gap between germline ends came to 10 bases. Germline CDR1 is SGDLS and CDR2 is YYNGEE. DNA for the CDR3: TGTGCCAGCAGCGTATCCAGGGGACATGGCTACACCTTC. Its protein is CASSVSRGHGYTF.

This chain connects TRBV19 to TRBJ1-5, with D tentatively TRBD1 (6 bases). CDR1 and CDR2 from the germline V gene are LNHDA and SQIVND (reference sequence). The CDR3 covers 12 residues. V was trimmed by 6 bases and J by 4 bases, leaving 7 bases between them. The CDR3 DNA follows: TGTGCCAGTAGACAGGGTAATCAGCCCCAGCATTTT. The encoded protein is CASRQGNQPQHF.

This chain links TRBV19 with TRBJ1-5; 7 bases line up with TRBD1. Looked up from germline, CDR1 is LNHDA and CDR2 is SQIVND (reference sequence). The CDR3 loop spans 15 amino acids. After removal of 7 bases from V and 7 bases from J, the junction contained 13 bases not matched to a gene. The CDR3 reads CASKGATRGNQPQHF. CDR3 sequence (DNA): TGTGCCAGTAAGGGGGCCACAAGGGGAAACCAGCCCCAGCATTTT.

The chain joins TRBV28 to TRBJ1-1, with D perhaps matching TRBD1 (6 bases). Germline V CDR1 and CDR2: MDHEN, SYDVKM. Trimming pared 2 bases from V and 5 bases from J, leaving 9 bases between. The CDR3 is 13 amino acids. CDR3 DNA sequence: TGTGCCAGCAGTTTACAGGGGAAGACTGAAGCTTTCTTT. Protein sequence: CASSLQGKTEAFF.

This rearrangement joins TRBV4-1 to TRBJ2-3; D gene uncertain. V was shortened by 4 bases and J by 5 bases, with 19 bases between the two germline ends. CDR3 length equals 16 residues. Germline lookup yields CDR1 MGHRA and CDR2 YSYEKL. The DNA for the CDR3 is TGCGCCAGCAGCCCAGCAGGCCGGGCTTTTGTAGATACGCAGTATTTT. Its translation is CASSPAGRAFVDTQYF.